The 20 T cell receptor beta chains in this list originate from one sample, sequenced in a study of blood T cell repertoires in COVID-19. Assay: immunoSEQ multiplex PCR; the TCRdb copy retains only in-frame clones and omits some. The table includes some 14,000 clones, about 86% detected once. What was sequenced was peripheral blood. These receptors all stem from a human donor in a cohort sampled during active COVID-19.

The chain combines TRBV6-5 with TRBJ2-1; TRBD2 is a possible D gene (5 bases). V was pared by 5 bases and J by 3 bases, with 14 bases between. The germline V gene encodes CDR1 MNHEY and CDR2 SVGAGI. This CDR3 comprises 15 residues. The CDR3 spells CASSQSRAFYNEQFF. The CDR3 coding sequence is TGTGCCAGCAGTCAGTCGAGGGCCTTCTACAATGAGCAGTTCTTC.

CDR3 in DNA: TGTGCCAGCAGCTTAGATAAGTTGGCTAGCGGGGGCACAGATACGCAGTATTTT. This encodes CASSLDKLASGGTDTQYF. The chain combines TRBV7-6 with TRBJ2-3, with 9 positions matching TRBD2. CDR1 SGHVS and CDR2 FNYEAQ come from the germline V gene. With 1 base clipped from V and 1 base from J, the junction kept 9 bases outside the gene matches. The CDR3 length is 18 residues.

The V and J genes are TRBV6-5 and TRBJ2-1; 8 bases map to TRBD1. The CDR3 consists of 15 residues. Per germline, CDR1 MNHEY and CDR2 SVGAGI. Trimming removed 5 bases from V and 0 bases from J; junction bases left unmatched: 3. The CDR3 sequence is CASSPDRDSYNEQFF. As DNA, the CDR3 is TGTGCCAGCAGTCCGGACAGGGACTCCTACAATGAGCAGTTCTTC.

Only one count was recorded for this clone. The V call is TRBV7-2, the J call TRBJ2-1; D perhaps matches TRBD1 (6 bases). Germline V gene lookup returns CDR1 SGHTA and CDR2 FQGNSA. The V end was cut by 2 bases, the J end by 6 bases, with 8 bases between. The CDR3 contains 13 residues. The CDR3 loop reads CASSLSQGNEQFF. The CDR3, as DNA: TGTGCCAGCAGCTTATCACAGGGCAATGAGCAGTTCTTC.

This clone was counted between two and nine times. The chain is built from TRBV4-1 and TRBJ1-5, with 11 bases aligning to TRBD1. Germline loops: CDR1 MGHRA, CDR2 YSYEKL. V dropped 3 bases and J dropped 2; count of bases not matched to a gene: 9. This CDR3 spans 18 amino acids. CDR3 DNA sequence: TGCGCCAGCAGCCAGGAGGACAGGGGGCGCGGGGGCAATCAGCCCCAGCATTTT. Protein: CASSQEDRGRGGNQPQHF.

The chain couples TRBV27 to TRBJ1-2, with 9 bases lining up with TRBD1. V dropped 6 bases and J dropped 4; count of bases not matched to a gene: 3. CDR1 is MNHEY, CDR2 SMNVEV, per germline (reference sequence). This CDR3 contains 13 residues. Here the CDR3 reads CASREDRGYGYTF. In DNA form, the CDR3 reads TGTGCCAGCAGAGAGGACAGGGGCTATGGCTACACCTTC.

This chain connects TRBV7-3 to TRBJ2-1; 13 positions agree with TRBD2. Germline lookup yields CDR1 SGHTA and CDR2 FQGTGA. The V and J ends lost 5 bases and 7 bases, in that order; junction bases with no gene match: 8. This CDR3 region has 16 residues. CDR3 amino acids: CASSGPGLAGRNEQFF. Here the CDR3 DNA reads TGTGCCAGCAGCGGCCCGGGACTAGCGGGAAGAAATGAGCAGTTCTTC.

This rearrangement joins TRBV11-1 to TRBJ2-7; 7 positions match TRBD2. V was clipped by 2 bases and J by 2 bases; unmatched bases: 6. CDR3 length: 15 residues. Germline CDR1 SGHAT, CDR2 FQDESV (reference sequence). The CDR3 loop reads CASSLMRERTYEQYF. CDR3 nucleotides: TGTGCCAGCAGCTTAATGCGGGAGAGAACCTACGAGCAGTACTTC.

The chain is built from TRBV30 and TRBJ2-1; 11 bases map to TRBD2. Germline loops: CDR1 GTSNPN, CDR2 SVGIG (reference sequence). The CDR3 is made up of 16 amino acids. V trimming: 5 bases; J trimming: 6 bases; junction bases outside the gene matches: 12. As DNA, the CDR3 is TGTGCCTGGGACAGGACCGGGACTAGCGGTCGCAATGAGCAGTTCTTC. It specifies CAWDRTGTSGRNEQFF. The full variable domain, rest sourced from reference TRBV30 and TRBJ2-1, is SQTIHQWPATLVQPVGSPLSLECTVEGTSNPNLYWYRQAAGRGLQLLFYSVGIGQISSEVPQNLSASRPQDRQFILSSKKLLLSDSGFYLCAWDRTGTSGRNEQFFGPGTRLTVL.

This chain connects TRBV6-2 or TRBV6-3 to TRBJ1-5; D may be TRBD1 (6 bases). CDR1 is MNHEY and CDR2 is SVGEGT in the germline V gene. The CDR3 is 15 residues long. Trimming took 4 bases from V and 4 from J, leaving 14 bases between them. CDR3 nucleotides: TGTGCCAGCAGTTCCGCGTGGGGGCGTAATCAGCCCCAGCATTTT. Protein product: CASSSAWGRNQPQHF.

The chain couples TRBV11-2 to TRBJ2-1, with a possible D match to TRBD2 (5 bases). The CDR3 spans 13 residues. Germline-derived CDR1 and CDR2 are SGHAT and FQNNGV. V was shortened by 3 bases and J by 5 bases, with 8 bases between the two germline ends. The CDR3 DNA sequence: TGTGCCAGCAGCTTTCCGGGGAACAATGAGCAGTTCTTC. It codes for CASSFPGNNEQFF.

CDR3 residues: CASSLVVRVGETQYF. The CDR3 DNA follows: TGTGCCAGCAGCTTAGTTGTCAGGGTAGGAGAGACCCAGTACTTC. V is TRBV7-2 and J is TRBJ2-5, with a tentative D call TRBD1 (5 bases). This CDR3 has 15 residues. Germline V gives CDR1 SGHTA, CDR2 FQGNSA. Trimming took off 1 base at V and 4 bases at J, with 13 bases between the two ends.

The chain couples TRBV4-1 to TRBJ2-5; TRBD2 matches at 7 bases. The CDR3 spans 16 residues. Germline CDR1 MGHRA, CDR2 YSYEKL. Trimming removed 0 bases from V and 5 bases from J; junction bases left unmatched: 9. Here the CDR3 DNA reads TGCGCCAGCAGCCAAGATGAAGCGGGGCTCCGTGAGACCCAGTACTTC. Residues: CASSQDEAGLRETQYF.

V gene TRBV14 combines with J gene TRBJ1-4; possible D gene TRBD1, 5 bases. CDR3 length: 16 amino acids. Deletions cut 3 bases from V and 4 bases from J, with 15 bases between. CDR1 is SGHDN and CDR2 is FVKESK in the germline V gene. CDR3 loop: CASSQAGRLGNEKLFF. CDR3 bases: TGTGCCAGCAGCCAGGCGGGACGTCTGGGTAATGAAAAACTGTTTTTT.

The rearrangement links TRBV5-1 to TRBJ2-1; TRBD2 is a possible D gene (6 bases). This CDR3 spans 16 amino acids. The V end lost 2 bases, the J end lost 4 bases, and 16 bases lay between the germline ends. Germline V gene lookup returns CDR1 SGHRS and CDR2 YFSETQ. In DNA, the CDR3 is TGCGCCAGCAGCTTTGTCCTCGGAGGGGATTACAATGAGCAGTTCTTC. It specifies CASSFVLGGDYNEQFF. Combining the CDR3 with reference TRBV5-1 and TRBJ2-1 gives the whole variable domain KAGVTQTPRYLIKTRGQQVTLSCSPISGHRSVSWYQQTPGQGLQFLFEYFSETQRNKGNFPGRFSGRQFSNSRSEMNVSTLELGDSALYLCASSFVLGGDYNEQFFGPGTRLTVL.

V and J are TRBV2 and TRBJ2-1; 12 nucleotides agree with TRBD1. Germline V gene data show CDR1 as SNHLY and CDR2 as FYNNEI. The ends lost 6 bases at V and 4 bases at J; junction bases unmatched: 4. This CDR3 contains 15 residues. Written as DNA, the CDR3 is TGTGCCAGCAGAGGGACAGGGGGCGGGTACAATGAGCAGTTCTTC. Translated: CASRGTGGGYNEQFF.

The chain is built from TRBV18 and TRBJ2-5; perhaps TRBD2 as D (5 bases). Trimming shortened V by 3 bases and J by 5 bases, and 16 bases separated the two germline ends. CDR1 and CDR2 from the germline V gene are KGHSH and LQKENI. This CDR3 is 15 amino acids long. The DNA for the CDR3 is TGTGCCAGCTCACCCCTAGGTATCACGGGGGAGACCCAGTACTTC. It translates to CASSPLGITGETQYF.

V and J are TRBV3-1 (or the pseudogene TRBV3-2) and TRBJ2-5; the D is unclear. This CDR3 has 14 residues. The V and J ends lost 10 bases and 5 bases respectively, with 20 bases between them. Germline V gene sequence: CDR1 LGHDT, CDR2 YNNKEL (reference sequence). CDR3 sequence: CATIAGGKYETQYF. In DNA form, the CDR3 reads TGTGCCACCATCGCCGGTGGTAAATATGAGACCCAGTACTTC.

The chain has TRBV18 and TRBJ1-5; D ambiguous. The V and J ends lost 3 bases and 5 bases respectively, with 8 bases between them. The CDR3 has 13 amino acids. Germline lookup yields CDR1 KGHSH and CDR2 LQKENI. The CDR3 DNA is TGTGCCAGCTCACCGACTAGTGATCAGCCCCAGCATTTT. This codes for CASSPTSDQPQHF.

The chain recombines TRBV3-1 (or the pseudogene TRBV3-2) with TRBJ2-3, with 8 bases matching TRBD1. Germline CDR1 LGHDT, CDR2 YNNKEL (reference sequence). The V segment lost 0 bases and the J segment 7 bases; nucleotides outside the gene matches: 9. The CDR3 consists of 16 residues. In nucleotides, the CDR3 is TGTGCCAGCAGCCAAGATTTTGGGACAGGCGCAAATACGCAGTATTTT. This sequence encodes CASSQDFGTGANTQYF.